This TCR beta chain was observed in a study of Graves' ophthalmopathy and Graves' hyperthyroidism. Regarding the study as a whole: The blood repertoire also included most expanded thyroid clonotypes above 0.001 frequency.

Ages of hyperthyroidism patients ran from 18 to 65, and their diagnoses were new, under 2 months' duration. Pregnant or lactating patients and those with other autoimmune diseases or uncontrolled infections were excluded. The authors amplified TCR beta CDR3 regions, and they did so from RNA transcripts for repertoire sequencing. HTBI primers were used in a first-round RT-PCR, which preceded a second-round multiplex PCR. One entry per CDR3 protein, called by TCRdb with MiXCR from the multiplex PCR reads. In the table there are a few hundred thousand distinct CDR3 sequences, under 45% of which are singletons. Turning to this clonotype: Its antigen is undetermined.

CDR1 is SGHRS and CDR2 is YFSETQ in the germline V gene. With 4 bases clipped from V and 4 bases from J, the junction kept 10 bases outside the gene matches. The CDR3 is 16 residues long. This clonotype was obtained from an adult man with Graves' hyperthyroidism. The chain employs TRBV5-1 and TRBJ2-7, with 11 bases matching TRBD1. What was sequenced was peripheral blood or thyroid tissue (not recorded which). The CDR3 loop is CASSVVWTGGLYEQYF. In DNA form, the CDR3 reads TGCGCCAGCAGCGTTGTGTGGACAGGGGGCTTATACGAGCAGTACTTC.